This T cell receptor (beta chain) was found in a study of T cell repertoires in cytomegalovirus infection. Across the study: Newly reported HLA-C-restricted and thoroughly characterized HLA-B-restricted CMV epitopes were employed. Matching HLA type and CMV infection were both indicated by public TCR beta signatures. Study-level findings and limits: Clonotypes of TCR beta that were HLA-C-restricted and CMV-specific dominated the ex vivo response. Totalled public TCR beta family frequency picked out people who carried CMV plus the relevant HLA.

Concerning this clonotype: Its target is not known.

TCRdb fed the reads into MiXCR, producing one record per CDR3 protein. The sample yields about 310,000 distinct CDR3 sequences, about 25% seen once. The V end was cut by 3 bases, the J end by 3 bases, with 8 bases between. The CDR3 extends over 13 amino acids. Germline CDR1 is LNHDA and CDR2 is SQIVND (reference sequence). The TCR was taken from a human donor in good health (CMV status not recorded). Some clones in this sample may be carry-over from other donors' samples. The chain recombines TRBV19 with TRBJ2-5; D unclear. The sample consisted of cultured PBMCs, taken from culture after CMV antigen stimulation. The CDR3 is CASSIYAEETQYF. The CDR3 coding sequence is TGTGCCAGTAGTATTTATGCAGAAGAGACCCAGTACTTC.